This record concerns one T cell receptor (beta chain) sequence. Trimming pared 6 bases from V and 4 bases from J, leaving 15 bases between. Germline CDR1 SNHLY, CDR2 FYNNEI. The CDR3 is 14 residues long. The repertoire was sequenced with immunoSEQ multiplex PCR; TCRdb's copy has only in-frame clones and lacks some. Among 75,000 to 90,000 clones listed, approximately 90% were seen once. These data belong to a study of T cell changes during pregnancy in multiple sclerosis. This chain connects TRBV2 to TRBJ1-1, with D possibly being TRBD1 (5 bases). The origin of this receptor is a female donor in good health, serving as a control in a pregnancy study. Some clones in this sample may be carry-over from other donors' samples. The sequences come from PBMCs, collected in the first trimester of pregnancy. CDR3 loop: CASRGEGASTEAFF. Here the CDR3 DNA reads TGTGCCAGCAGGGGGGAGGGTGCGAGCACTGAAGCTTTCTTT.